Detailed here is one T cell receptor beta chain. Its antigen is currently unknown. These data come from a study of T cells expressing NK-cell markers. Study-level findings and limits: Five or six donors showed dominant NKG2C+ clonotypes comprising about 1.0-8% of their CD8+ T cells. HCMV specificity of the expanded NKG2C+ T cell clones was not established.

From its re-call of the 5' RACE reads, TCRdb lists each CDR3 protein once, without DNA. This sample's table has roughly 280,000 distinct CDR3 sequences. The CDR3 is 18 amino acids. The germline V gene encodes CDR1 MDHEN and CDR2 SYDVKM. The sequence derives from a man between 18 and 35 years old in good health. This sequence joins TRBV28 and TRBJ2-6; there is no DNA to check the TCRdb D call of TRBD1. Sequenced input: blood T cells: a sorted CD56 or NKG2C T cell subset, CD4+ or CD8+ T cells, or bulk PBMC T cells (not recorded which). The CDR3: CASSSWTGGTTGANVLTF.